This passage covers 31 T cell receptor beta chains from one sample sequenced in a study of long-term antiretroviral therapy in people with HIV. It was version v3.0 of the immunoSEQ assay that was run at survey level. TCRdb's table, derived via immunoSEQ multiplex PCR, lists solely in-frame clones and lacks some. The sample carries about 19,000 clones, about 80% recorded once. This specimen consisted of unsorted PBMCs, obtained 0.5 years before starting antiretroviral therapy. The receptor set was obtained from a woman in her forties or fifties with HIV.

The rearrangement uses TRBV5-6 and TRBJ2-6, with TRBD1 identical over 7 bases. V gave up 2 bases and J gave up 7 bases; unmatched junction bases: 3. The length of the CDR3 is 14 residues. Germline CDR1 is SGHDT and CDR2 is YYEEEE. The chain's CDR3 is CASSFDRAANVLTF. For the CDR3, the DNA is TGTGCCAGCAGCTTCGACAGGGCTGCCAACGTCCTGACTTTC.

This clone has just one count. This chain links TRBV30 with TRBJ1-4, with D perhaps matching TRBD1 (5 bases). Germline CDR1 reads GTSNPN; CDR2 reads SVGIG (reference sequence). The CDR3 extends over 14 amino acids. V lost 2 bases and J 7 bases, leaving 14 bases between the germline ends. CDR3 bases: TGTGCCTGGAGTCCCCGGGGGTTTGGTGAAAAACTGTTTTTT. Translation gives CAWSPRGFGEKLFF. Supplemented by reference TRBV30 and TRBJ1-4, the full variable domain reads SQTIHQWPATLVQPVGSPLSLECTVEGTSNPNLYWYRQAAGRGLQLLFYSVGIGQISSEVPQNLSASRPQDRQFILSSKKLLLSDSGFYLCAWSPRGFGEKLFFGSGTQLSVL.

This chain connects TRBV28 to TRBJ1-1, with TRBD1 matching 10 bases. The CDR3 runs to 14 residues. J was trimmed by 12 bases and V by 4 bases; bases with no gene match: 11. CDR1 is MDHEN and CDR2 is SYDVKM in the germline V gene. The CDR3 nucleotides are TGTGCCAGCAGTTCCTCGTGGGACAGGGGAACGACTTTCTTT. Translation: CASSSSWDRGTTFF.

In this sample, this clone turned up a few times. This chain connects TRBV6-6 to TRBJ1-6; D is undetermined. The CDR3 runs to 11 residues. Trimming removed 6 bases at V and 10 bases at J, with 7 bases between. From germline, CDR1 is MNHNY and CDR2 SVGAGI (reference sequence). The CDR3 bases are TGTGCCAGCAGCATCGGCTCACCCCTCCACTTT. It yields the protein CASSIGSPLHF.

The chain combines TRBV27 with TRBJ2-7; the D gene is possibly TRBD2 (5 bases). V gave up 6 bases and J gave up 6 bases, with 21 bases separating them. The CDR3 consists of 15 residues. In germline, CDR1 is MNHEY, CDR2 SMNVEV (reference sequence). In DNA, the CDR3 is TGTGCCAGCAGGGAGAAGAGGGTTCTAAGAGGCGAGCAGTACTTC. Residues: CASREKRVLRGEQYF.

This rearrangement joins TRBV5-1 to TRBJ1-6, with 7 bases aligning to TRBD1. Germline V gives CDR1 SGHRS, CDR2 YFSETQ. The CDR3 totals 16 residues. The ends lost 4 bases at V and 0 bases at J; junction bases unmatched: 4. The CDR3 region is CASSLTGSSYNSPLHF. The CDR3 DNA reads as TGCGCCAGCAGCCTGACAGGGAGCTCCTATAATTCACCCCTCCACTTT.

The V call is TRBV21-1, the J call TRBJ2-7; the tabulated D call, TRBD2, remains unverified against the DNA. TRBV21-1 is designated a pseudogene. The CDR3 has 13 residues. The CDR3 here is CASSKTCGYEQYV. The CDR3 nucleotides are TGTGCCAGCAGCAAAACGTGCGGCTACGAGCAGTACGTC.

The V gene is TRBV5-4, the J gene TRBJ1-1; TRBD1 is a possible D gene (6 bases). Germline-derived CDR1 and CDR2 are SGHNT and YYREEE (reference sequence). The CDR3 has 13 amino acids. The V end was cut by 4 bases, the J end by 5 bases, with 12 bases between. The CDR3 loop reads CASSTGISTEAFF. CDR3 sequence (DNA): TGTGCCAGCAGCACAGGGATTTCGACTGAAGCTTTCTTT.

The chain employs TRBV2 and TRBJ2-5, with TRBD2 matching over 8 bases. J gave up 6 bases and V 5 bases, and 8 bases lay outside the gene matches. This CDR3 has 14 amino acids. Germline V gene sequence: CDR1 SNHLY, CDR2 FYNNEI. The DNA of the CDR3 is TGTGCCAGCAGTTATACTAGCGGCCGGCAGACCCAGTACTTC. Residues: CASSYTSGRQTQYF.

The CDR3 loop is CASSLQGEAAYGYTF. CDR3 DNA: TGCGCCAGCAGCTTGCAGGGAGAAGCGGCCTATGGCTACACCTTC. The chain carries TRBV5-1 and TRBJ1-2; D perhaps matches TRBD1 (5 bases). This CDR3 spans 15 amino acids. The V gene lost 1 base and the J gene lost 4 bases, with 14 bases spanning the gap. Per the germline V gene, CDR1 is SGHRS and CDR2 is YFSETQ.

This clone was recorded a few times. The chain links TRBV19 to TRBJ1-6, with a possible D match to TRBD1 (5 bases). Germline V gene data show CDR1 as LNHDA and CDR2 as SQIVND (reference sequence). This CDR3 comprises 14 residues. V lost 7 bases and J 3 bases, leaving 10 bases between the germline ends. The CDR3 spells CASNGGNYNSPLHF. The DNA for the CDR3 is TGTGCCAGTAACGGGGGGAACTATAATTCACCCCTCCACTTT. Full variable domain (remainder filled in from reference TRBV19 and TRBJ1-6): DGGITQSPKYLFRKEGQNVTLSCEQNLNHDAMYWYRQDPGQGLRLIYYSQIVNDFQKGDIAEGYSVSREKKESFPLTVTSAQKNPTAFYLCASNGGNYNSPLHFGNGTRLTVT.

This chain uses TRBV19 with TRBJ1-5, with 11 positions matching TRBD1. V dropped 2 bases and J dropped 0; count of bases not matched to a gene: 9. The CDR3 runs to 19 residues. CDR1 and CDR2 from the germline V gene are LNHDA and SQIVND (reference sequence). This CDR3 reads CASSISRTGGYYSNQPQHF. Here the CDR3 DNA reads TGTGCCAGTAGTATAAGTCGGACAGGGGGCTATTATAGCAATCAGCCCCAGCATTTT.

The chain links TRBV7-8 to TRBJ2-7; D gene unclear. Trimming took off 1 base at V and 2 bases at J, with 9 bases between the two ends. The CDR3 consists of 14 residues. Germline assignment: CDR1 SGHVS and CDR2 FQNEAQ. The CDR3 region has the DNA TGTGCCAGCAGCTTAGGAGACGGTCCCTACGAGCAGTACGTC. Encoded protein: CASSLGDGPYEQYV.

The rearrangement links TRBV7-9 to TRBJ2-7; 10 bases agree with TRBD2. Germline lookup yields CDR1 SEHNR and CDR2 FQNEAQ (reference sequence). This CDR3 region has 15 residues. V trimming: 3 bases; J trimming: 3 bases; junction bases outside the gene matches: 5. The CDR3 here is CASSLGQRGGYEQYF. The CDR3 bases are TGTGCCAGCAGCTTGGGCCAGCGGGGGGGCTACGAGCAGTACTTC.

This clone was picked up a small number of times. The CDR3 nucleotides read TGTGCCAGTAGTATGGGGACAGGGCTGGCAGATACGCAGTATTTT. Translating it yields CASSMGTGLADTQYF. The V and J genes are TRBV19 and TRBJ2-3, with 9 nucleotides matching TRBD1. From germline, CDR1 is LNHDA and CDR2 SQIVND (reference sequence). V trimming: 3 bases; J trimming: 4 bases; junction bases outside the gene matches: 5. The CDR3 is made up of 15 amino acids.

The CDR3 loop reads CASSPRLAGNTGELFF. For the CDR3, the DNA is TGCGCCAGCAGCCCGAGACTAGCGGGGAACACCGGGGAGCTGTTTTTT. The genes are TRBV5-1 and TRBJ2-2, with 10 bases lining up with TRBD2. Germline lookup yields CDR1 SGHRS and CDR2 YFSETQ. The J segment lost 1 base and the V segment lost 4 bases, leaving 4 bases of the junction unmatched. The CDR3 is made up of 16 amino acids.

The CDR3 region is CASKDGQGYGYTF. For the CDR3, the DNA is TGTGCCAGTAAAGATGGACAGGGTTATGGCTACACCTTC. The rearrangement uses TRBV19 and TRBJ1-2; 8 bases align to TRBD1. The length of the CDR3 is 13 residues. Trimming cost V 7 bases and J 5 bases; bases outside gene matches: 6. Germline V lookup: CDR1 LNHDA, CDR2 SQIVND (reference sequence). Combining the CDR3 with reference TRBV19 and TRBJ1-2 gives the whole variable domain DGGITQSPKYLFRKEGQNVTLSCEQNLNHDAMYWYRQDPGQGLRLIYYSQIVNDFQKGDIAEGYSVSREKKESFPLTVTSAQKNPTAFYLCASKDGQGYGYTFGSGTRLTVV.

This clone was observed a single time. The chain recombines TRBV5-5 with TRBJ2-1; 11 bases fit TRBD2. Unmatched junction bases numbered 9, after V lost 7 bases and J lost 0 bases. This CDR3 comprises 17 residues. In germline, CDR1 is SGHKS, CDR2 YYEKEE (reference sequence). CDR3 loop: CASGSGTSGRSYNEQFF. In DNA, the CDR3 is TGTGCCAGCGGCTCCGGGACTAGCGGACGCTCCTACAATGAGCAGTTCTTC. The full variable domain, in which reference TRBV5-5 and TRBJ2-1 provide the parts outside the CDR3, is DAGVTQSPTHLIKTRGQQVTLRCSPISGHKSVSWYQQVLGQGPQFIFQYYEKEERGRGNFPDRFSARQFPNYSSELNVNALLLGDSALYLCASGSGTSGRSYNEQFFGPGTRLTVL.

This chain uses TRBV5-6 with TRBJ2-5, with TRBD2 identical over 10 bases. J was trimmed by 5 bases and V by 1 base; bases with no gene match: 14. The CDR3 is 18 residues long. Per germline, CDR1 SGHDT and CDR2 YYEEEE. CDR3 protein: CASSLMGLAGVGRETQYF. DNA for the CDR3: TGTGCCAGCAGCTTGATGGGGCTAGCGGGGGTCGGGAGGGAGACCCAGTACTTC.

The chain uses TRBV7-9 and TRBJ2-6; D remains ambiguous. Germline assignment: CDR1 SEHNR and CDR2 FQNEAQ (reference sequence). CDR3 length equals 19 residues. The V and J ends lost 6 bases and 0 bases respectively, with 21 bases between them. The CDR3 region has the DNA TGTGCCAGCAGGCCTTCGGACGTCCTGCTGGGCTCTGGGGCCAACGTCCTGACTTTC. It specifies CASRPSDVLLGSGANVLTF.

This clone came up a few times. The gene calls are TRBV7-6 and TRBJ1-3; D possibly corresponds to TRBD1 (5 bases). Trimming removed 0 bases at V and 0 bases at J, with 15 bases between. This CDR3 has 18 amino acids. CDR1 SGHVS and CDR2 FNYEAQ come from the germline V gene. The CDR3, as DNA: TGTGCCAGCAGCTTAGCGGGGCTGGGCAGACGCTCTGGAAACACCATATATTTT. The encoded protein is CASSLAGLGRRSGNTIYF.

The chain links TRBV7-3 to TRBJ1-2; D is unresolved. The ends were cut back, 1 base at V and 3 bases at J, with 12 bases in the middle. The CDR3 loop spans 15 amino acids. From germline, CDR1 is SGHTA and CDR2 FQGTGA. CDR3 nucleotide sequence: TGTGCCAGCAGCTTAAGCCCGATCGAGGACTATGGCTACACCTTC. The encoded protein is CASSLSPIEDYGYTF.

The rearrangement uses TRBV23-1 and TRBJ2-7; 8 bases match TRBD1. TRBV23-1 is an ORF; its function is uncertain. After removal of 7 bases from V and 0 bases from J, the junction contained 11 bases not matched to a gene. The CDR3 is made up of 16 amino acids. The CDR3 spells CASTGQGTPSSYEQYF. The CDR3 DNA reads TGCGCCAGCACCGGACAGGGAACCCCTTCCTCCTACGAGCAGTACTTC.

The rearrangement uses TRBV27 and TRBJ2-7; D not resolved. The V end lost 3 bases, the J end lost 2 bases, and 11 bases lay between the germline ends. Germline CDR1 and CDR2: MNHEY and SMNVEV (reference sequence). There are 14 residues in the CDR3. The CDR3 region has the DNA TGTGCCAGCAGTTTTTCGGCCTACGCCTACGAGCAGTACTTC. It codes for CASSFSAYAYEQYF.

This clone was picked up a small number of times. The V gene is TRBV5-1, the J gene TRBJ1-6; 9 bases agree with TRBD1. The CDR3 has 16 amino acids. Germline CDR1 and CDR2: SGHRS and YFSETQ. V shed 4 bases and J 7 bases; nucleotides not matched to a gene: 9. The DNA of the CDR3 is TGCGCCAGCAGCGCTTCCGGGACAGGGTTAAATTCACCCCTCCACTTT. This translates into CASSASGTGLNSPLHF.

CDR3 residues: CAWSGAGTGYGYTF. The CDR3 DNA reads TGTGCCTGGAGTGGGGCAGGGACAGGATATGGCTACACCTTC. This rearrangement joins TRBV30 to TRBJ1-2; 8 positions agree with TRBD1. The ends lost 1 base at V and 5 bases at J; junction bases unmatched: 6. The CDR3 consists of 14 residues. The germline V gene has CDR1 GTSNPN and CDR2 SVGIG (reference sequence).

V gene TRBV21-1 combines with J gene TRBJ1-1. TRBV21-1 is a recognized pseudogene. The CDR3 contains 14 residues. The CDR3 sequence: CASSTTGRGTEAFF. The CDR3, as DNA: TGTGCCAGCAGCACAACCGGTAGAGGCACTGAAGCTTTCTTT.

The rearrangement links TRBV11-3 to TRBJ1-5, with a possible D match to TRBD1 (6 bases). Germline lookup yields CDR1 SGHNT and CDR2 YENEEA. Trimming cost V 5 bases and J 7 bases, with 18 bases left between them. This CDR3 has 15 residues. The CDR3 protein is CASSRTVSRPQPQHF. For the CDR3, the DNA is TGTGCCAGCAGCCGGACAGTTAGTCGGCCCCAGCCCCAGCATTTT. Together with reference TRBV11-3 and TRBJ1-5, the CDR3 gives the full variable domain: EAGVVQSPRYKIIEKKQPVAFWCNPISGHNTLYWYLQNLGQGPELLIRYENEEAVDDSQLPKDRFSAERLKGVDSTLKIQPAELGDSAVYLCASSRTVSRPQPQHFGDGTRLSIL.

This clone was counted once. V is TRBV5-6 and J is TRBJ2-5, with 10 nucleotides matching TRBD2. Germline V lookup: CDR1 SGHDT, CDR2 YYEEEE. The V gene end was trimmed by 1 base and the J gene end by 4 bases; junction bases not matched to a gene: 7. This CDR3 has 16 amino acids. The CDR3 DNA sequence: TGTGCCAGCAGCTTGCGAGGGACTAGCGCCGGAGAGACCCAGTACTTC. This encodes CASSLRGTSAGETQYF.

The chain is built from TRBV15 and TRBJ1-4, with 8 bases matching TRBD1. CDR3 size: 15 residues. Germline trimming cut 7 bases from V and 7 bases from J; bases unmatched to any gene: 11. Germline V gives CDR1 LNHNV, CDR2 YYDKDF (reference sequence). The CDR3 DNA reads as TGTGCCACCACAAATACCGGGACAGGACGTGAAAAACTGTTTTTT. This translates into CATTNTGTGREKLFF.

This chain connects TRBV5-1 to TRBJ2-2, with D tentatively TRBD1 (6 bases). Per the germline V gene, CDR1 is SGHRS and CDR2 is YFSETQ. The CDR3 runs to 15 residues. Trimming cost V 0 bases and J 5 bases, with 11 bases left between them. The CDR3 DNA reads TGCGCCAGCAGCTTGGAACAGGGACCTACCGGGGAGCTGTTTTTT. Protein product: CASSLEQGPTGELFF.